These 13 T cell receptor beta chains share one sample of origin, sequenced in a study of blood T cell repertoires in COVID-19 (dated by TCRdb to about 2020). The library was produced with the immunoSEQ multiplex PCR assay. TCRdb provides this immuneACCESS table in a form limited to in-frame rearrangements. Some clones are lacking; in checked studies, under half of them reflect an unresolved V gene, and why the rest are absent is not known. For this sample the table gives some 330,000 clones, of which approximately 89% were detected only once. The top ten hold around 4.6% of the sample. Specimen: PBMCs or T cells enriched from blood (not recorded which). The source is a man aged 30-40 years who had recovered from COVID-19.

This rearrangement joins TRBV7-9 to TRBJ2-1; TRBD2 might be the D (5 bases). The CDR3 runs 15 residues. Germline lookup yields CDR1 SEHNR and CDR2 FQNEAQ (reference sequence). The ends were cut back, 8 bases at V and 2 bases at J, with 16 bases in the middle. CDR3 loop: CASRPTNFAYNEQFF. The CDR3 DNA sequence: TGTGCCAGCCGACCGACTAACTTTGCCTACAATGAGCAGTTCTTC.

The gene calls are TRBV14 and TRBJ2-7; 11 positions match TRBD1. Germline V CDR1 and CDR2: SGHDN, FVKESK. The ends lost 2 bases at V and 2 bases at J; junction bases unmatched: 11. The CDR3 covers 18 residues. CDR3 region: CASSQRGGQGEVPYEQYF. In DNA form, the CDR3 reads TGTGCCAGCAGCCAACGCGGGGGACAGGGGGAGGTCCCCTACGAGCAGTACTTC.

The chain is built from TRBV4-1 and TRBJ2-7; no definite D call. V was trimmed by 4 bases and J by 0 bases, leaving 13 bases between them. In germline, CDR1 is MGHRA, CDR2 YSYEKL. The CDR3 is made up of 15 amino acids. CDR3 in DNA: TGCGCCAGCAGCCCCCGGGTCCCCTCCTCCTACGAGCAGTACTTC. It translates to CASSPRVPSSYEQYF.

This clone was detected once. The J gene is TRBJ2-2, the V gene TRBV14; D may be TRBD2 (5 bases). CDR3 length: 16 amino acids. Trimming cost V 2 bases and J 5 bases, with 15 bases left between them. The V gene's germline CDR1 is SGHDN and CDR2 FVKESK. The CDR3 sequence: CASSQLGGRGTGELFF. The CDR3 DNA reads as TGTGCCAGCAGCCAACTCGGCGGTCGAGGGACCGGGGAGCTGTTTTTT. Full variable domain (outside the CDR3, taken from reference TRBV14 and TRBJ2-2): EAGVTQFPSHSVIEKGQTVTLRCDPISGHDNLYWYRRVMGKEIKFLLHFVKESKQDESGMPNNRFLAERTGGTYSTLKVQPAELEDSGVYFCASSQLGGRGTGELFFGEGSRLTVL.

The DNA of the CDR3 is TGTGCCAGCAGCCAAGGAGTAACCTACGAGCAGTACTTC. This translates into CASSQGVTYEQYF. V and J are TRBV14 and TRBJ2-7; no clear D. Between the trimmed V and J ends, which lost 1 base and 2 bases, there was a span of 6 bases. The CDR3 extends over 13 amino acids. Germline V CDR1 and CDR2: SGHDN, FVKESK.

The rearrangement joins TRBV2 to TRBJ1-1; D might be TRBD1 (5 bases). Looked up from germline, CDR1 is SNHLY and CDR2 is FYNNEI. CDR3 length equals 12 residues. Trimming removed 6 bases at V and 5 bases at J, with 10 bases between. CDR3 amino acids: CASRSGQTEAFF. The CDR3 region has the DNA TGTGCCAGCAGATCAGGGCAAACTGAAGCTTTCTTT.

The chain couples TRBV19 to TRBJ2-5, with a tentative D call TRBD2 (5 bases). Looked up from germline, CDR1 is LNHDA and CDR2 is SQIVND (reference sequence). V gave up 7 bases and J gave up 2 bases, with 20 bases separating them. The CDR3 totals 16 residues. This CDR3 is CASKPRRGSAQETQYF. As DNA, the CDR3 is TGTGCCAGTAAACCCCGCCGGGGTTCCGCACAAGAGACCCAGTACTTC.

This clone has more than one count but fewer than ten. The genes are TRBV7-9 and TRBJ2-2, with a tentative D call TRBD2 (6 bases). There are 16 residues in the CDR3. Trimming took 2 bases from V and 1 from J, leaving 11 bases between them. From germline, CDR1 is SEHNR and CDR2 FQNEAQ (reference sequence). The CDR3 sequence is CASSLRASENTGELFF. The CDR3 coding sequence is TGTGCCAGCAGCTTACGCGCTAGCGAGAACACCGGGGAGCTGTTTTTT.

V gene TRBV28 combines with J gene TRBJ2-3, with 10 bases that match TRBD2. The V gene end was trimmed by 3 bases and the J gene end by 2 bases; junction bases not matched to a gene: 5. This CDR3 has 16 residues. CDR1 is MDHEN and CDR2 is SYDVKM in the germline V gene. CDR3 loop: CASSFESGGDTDTQYF. DNA of the CDR3: TGTGCCAGCAGTTTCGAAAGCGGGGGGGACACAGATACGCAGTATTTT.

This chain uses TRBV20-1 with TRBJ1-1; the match to TRBD1 covers 7 bases. CDR1 and CDR2 from the germline V gene are DFQATT and SNEGSKA (reference sequence). The length of the CDR3 is 15 residues. The V gene end was trimmed by 3 bases and the J gene end by 0 bases; junction bases not matched to a gene: 7. Here the CDR3 reads CSASSGTAMNTEAFF. CDR3 nucleotide sequence: TGCAGTGCTAGTTCGGGGACAGCTATGAACACTGAAGCTTTCTTT.

The J gene is TRBJ2-7, the V gene TRBV6-5; D possibly corresponds to TRBD1 (5 bases). V was clipped by 2 bases and J by 3 bases, with 8 bases between them. The CDR3 has 13 amino acids. CDR1 MNHEY and CDR2 SVGAGI come from the germline V gene. For the CDR3, the DNA is TGTGCCAGCAGTTACCGTCAGGGCTACGAGCAGTACTTC. Its translation: CASSYRQGYEQYF.

This chain links TRBV3-1 (or the pseudogene TRBV3-2) with TRBJ1-1, with TRBD1 matching over 7 bases. After removal of 7 bases from V and 4 bases from J, the junction contained 15 bases not matched to a gene. The CDR3 runs 16 residues. Germline V lookup: CDR1 LGHDT, CDR2 YNNKEL (reference sequence). The CDR3 region has the DNA TGTGCCAGCAAACCTATCAGGGGGGCCGGTAGCACTGAAGCTTTCTTT. Amino acid sequence: CASKPIRGAGSTEAFF.

This rearrangement joins TRBV27 to TRBJ2-1; maybe TRBD1 (5 bases). The CDR3 extends over 13 amino acids. In germline, CDR1 is MNHEY, CDR2 SMNVEV (reference sequence). The germline V and J ends were trimmed by 8 bases and 3 bases, with 11 bases remaining between them. DNA of the CDR3: TGTGCCAGCTGCCGCAGGGTCTACAATGAGCAGTTCTTC. Translation gives CASCRRVYNEQFF.